This TCR beta chain is drawn from a study of monozygotic twins with cystic fibrosis. Findings and caveats of the study: Co-twins had the most similar V usage for 13 of 16 pairs, J for 8. In this small cohort, shared CDR3 numbers showed no association with age, concordance or disease severity.

Data came from immunoSEQ multiplex PCR; TCRdb stores just in-frame clones and leaves some out. The table records 8,500 to 14,000 clones, approximately 96% of them present only once. About this clone: The antigen is undetermined.

With 6 bases removed from V and 8 bases from J, the gap between germline ends came to 27 bases. The CDR3 runs to 17 residues. CDR1 and CDR2 from the germline V gene are MNHEY and SMNVEV (reference sequence). This chain connects TRBV27 to TRBJ2-3; tentatively, D is TRBD2 (6 bases). The material sequenced was blood. The TCR was taken from a boy between 5 and 17 years old with cystic fibrosis. The DNA of the CDR3 is TGTGCCAGCAGCTCAGGCTATAGCGGTCCCCAGTTTCGTACGCAGTATTTT. Translated, it gives CASSSGYSGPQFRTQYF.